This T cell receptor (beta chain) was captured in a study of human CD8 memory T cell subsets. Study results and caveats: Chao1 estimates pointed to stem-like memory T cells having more diversity than precursor exhausted T cells did. Minimal repertoire overlap was seen between stem-like memory T cells and precursor exhausted T cells. Sequencing in this study was performed exclusively on T cell receptor beta chains. A similarly high level of diversity characterized stem-like memory and precursor exhausted T cells, unlike effector memory cells.

Remarks on this clonotype: Its target is unknown.

CDR1 and CDR2 from the germline V gene are SQVTM and ANQGSEA. The CDR3 covers 13 residues. UMI-labeled 5' RACE was the method by which TCR beta libraries were made. TCRdb reworked the 5' RACE reads into one entry per CDR3 protein, no DNA. The table gives roughly 4,200 distinct CDR3 sequences; the top ten clones make up roughly 30% of it. The chain is built from TRBV29-1 and TRBJ1-1; TCRdb designates TRBD1, a call that cannot be tested without DNA. This TCR came from a human donor in good health. Material for sequencing was CD8+ effector memory T cells (TEM) sorted from PBMCs. Sample subset: effector memory CD8 T cells, CCR7- CD45RO+ CD95+. CDR3 loop: CSVEKGEGTEAFF.